Reported below is one T cell receptor (beta chain). CD8 cells classed as naive were CD45RO-negative and positively selected for CCR7, excluding terminally differentiated effector memory CD45RA+ cells. This sample was included in a study of shared clonotypes between healthy human individuals. Germline V gene sequence: CDR1 SGDLS, CDR2 YYNGEE. V was clipped by 4 bases and J by 5 bases; unmatched bases: 6. The CDR3 totals 13 residues. Assay used: immunoSEQ multiplex PCR; TCRdb lists only in-frame clones, some missing. The table records hundreds of thousands of clones, around 95% of them present only once.

The V call is TRBV9, the J call TRBJ2-7; TRBD1 matches 7 bases. The specimen was naive CD8+ T cells sorted from blood. The TCR originated in a woman aged 25-40 years in good health. Here the CDR3 DNA reads TGTGCCAGCAGCCTCGCACAGGGGCACGAGCAGTACTTC. It encodes CASSLAQGHEQYF.